A selection of T cell receptor beta chains follows, all from one sample in a study of blood T cell repertoires in COVID-19. Clones were read by immunoSEQ multiplex PCR, and TCRdb kept only the in-frame ones, dropping some. The sample shows 200,000 to 300,000 clones, 84% of them seen only once. The sample consisted of peripheral blood. The receptors come from a man aged 50 to 60 with acute or convalescent COVID-19. The CDR3 runs from the conserved cysteine through the conserved F or W. The order of the fields is clone size, V gene, D gene, J gene, CDR3 protein, CDR3 DNA. A D gene is named only where the DNA matches it firmly. Clone size is not always given. Where it is, it says once, few, many or a class for expanded clones.

-	TRBV19	-	TRBJ1-3	CASPSTGEGNTIYF	TGTGCCAGTCCTTCGACAGGCGAGGGAAACACCATATATTTT
-	TRBV25-1	-	TRBJ2-7	CASSEGLTAEQYF	TGTGCCAGCAGTGAAGGACTGACCGCCGAGCAGTACTTC
-	TRBV2	-	TRBJ1-1	CARRGGDATEAFF	TGTGCCAGAAGAGGGGGGGATGCCACTGAAGCTTTCTTT
-	TRBV9	TRBD1	TRBJ2-7	CASRLTRDRCRGEQYF	TGTGCCAGCAGACTGACTCGGGACAGGTGTAGGGGCGAGCAGTACTTC
-	TRBV10-2	TRBD2	TRBJ2-3	CASSEPSGVGDTQYF	TGCGCCAGCAGTGAGCCTAGCGGGGTGGGAGATACGCAGTATTTT
-	TRBV24-1	-	TRBJ2-3	CATSDTGGMTDTQYF	TGTGCCACCAGTGATACCGGCGGAATGACAGATACGCAGTATTTT
-	TRBV28	-	TRBJ2-3	CASSFRGDTQYF	TGTGCCAGCAGTTTCAGGGGCGATACGCAGTATTTT
-	TRBV18	-	TRBJ1-1	CASSPSVNTEAFF	TGTGCCAGCTCACCGTCAGTGAACACTGAAGCTTTCTTT
-	TRBV28	-	TRBJ2-5	CASGTQETQYF	TGTGCCAGCGGGACACAAGAGACCCAGTACTTC
-	TRBV5-5	TRBD1	TRBJ1-1	CASRSGGIKTEAFF	TGTGCCAGCAGATCAGGGGGGATAAAGACTGAAGCTTTCTTT
-	TRBV6-5	-	TRBJ1-2	CASTNPGAYGYTF	TGTGCCAGCACCAACCCAGGGGCCTATGGCTACACCTTC
once	TRBV2	-	TRBJ2-7	CASRPGTSYEQYF	TGTGCCAGCCGTCCCGGGACTTCCTACGAGCAGTACTTC
-	TRBV3-1/TRBV3-2	-	TRBJ1-2	CASSQTYTNYGYTF	TGTGCCAGCAGCCAAACATACACAAACTATGGCTACACCTTC
-	TRBV6-5	-	TRBJ2-5	CASSYRGSGETQYF	TGTGCCAGCAGTTACAGGGGGTCGGGAGAGACCCAGTACTTC
-	TRBV18	-	TRBJ1-5	CASSPEGGNQPQHF	TGTGCCAGCTCACCCGAGGGGGGCAATCAGCCCCAGCATTTT
-	TRBV24-1	TRBD2	TRBJ2-1	CATSDLSGTSPFF	TGTGCCACCAGTGATCTTAGCGGGACCTCACCGTTCTTC
-	TRBV27	-	TRBJ2-5	CASNSVAGLQRAETQYF	TGTGCCAGCAACAGCGTGGCGGGACTCCAGAGAGCAGAGACCCAGTACTTC
-	TRBV12-5	TRBD2	TRBJ2-4	CASGFGRPGIQYF	TGTGCTAGTGGCTTCGGGAGGCCGGGCATTCAGTACTTC
few	TRBV10-3	-	TRBJ1-3	CAIEGDSGNTIYF	TGTGCCATCGAGGGGGACTCTGGAAACACCATATATTTT
-	TRBV4-1	-	TRBJ2-3	CASSQILPDTQYF	TGCGCCAGCAGCCAAATTCTCCCAGATACGCAGTATTTT
-	TRBV2	-	TRBJ1-5	CASSLTDLLNQPQHF	TGTGCCAGCAGTTTGACAGATTTACTCAATCAGCCCCAGCATTTT
-	TRBV6-5	-	TRBJ1-1	CASTPRVGNTEAFF	TGTGCCAGCACCCCGAGGGTAGGAAACACTGAAGCTTTCTTT
once	TRBV15	-	TRBJ1-6	CATSREFANLRHSPLHF	TGTGCCACCAGCAGAGAGTTTGCCAACCTGAGGCATTCACCCCTCCACTTT
-	TRBV6-5	TRBD1	TRBJ1-1	CASSATGGRAFF	TGTGCCAGCAGCGCGACAGGGGGTAGAGCTTTCTTT
few	TRBV27	TRBD1	TRBJ1-2	CASSQTGQGYYTF	TGTGCCAGCAGTCAGACGGGACAGGGCTATTACACCTTC
-	TRBV6-5	-	TRBJ1-5	CASSYSINQPQHF	TGTGCCAGCAGTTACTCTATCAATCAGCCCCAGCATTTT
-	TRBV11-1	-	TRBJ1-4	CASSLQVDEKLFF	TGTGCCAGCAGCTTACAGGTGGATGAAAAACTGTTTTTT
-	TRBV3-1/TRBV3-2	-	TRBJ1-6	CASSQGAGGSPLHF	TGTGCCAGCAGCCAAGGGGCAGGAGGTTCACCCCTCCACTTT
-	TRBV2	TRBD1	TRBJ1-2	CARTGGPGYTF	TGTGCCAGGACAGGGGGCCCTGGCTACACCTTC
-	TRBV15	TRBD1	TRBJ1-2	CATSRDRGSRGYTF	TGTGCCACCAGCCGGGACAGGGGATCGAGGGGCTACACCTTC
once	TRBV5-5	-	TRBJ1-2	CASSLRRVGQDYGYTF	TGTGCCAGCAGCTTGAGAAGGGTGGGGCAGGACTATGGCTACACCTTC
-	TRBV7-3	TRBD2	TRBJ2-2	CASSLVAGLAGRTGELFF	TGTGCCAGCAGCTTAGTGGCGGGACTAGCGGGGAGAACCGGGGAGCTGTTTTTT
-	TRBV6-5	TRBD1	TRBJ1-2	CASTDRSGGYTF	TGTGCCAGTACGGACAGGTCGGGTGGCTACACCTTC
-	TRBV9	TRBD1	TRBJ2-7	CASSVGPGTGNEQYF	TGTGCCAGCAGCGTAGGTCCCGGGACAGGGAACGAGCAGTACTTC
-	TRBV5-1	-	TRBJ2-7	CASSLELAPYEQYF	TGCGCCAGCAGCTTGGAACTAGCCCCCTACGAGCAGTACTTC
-	TRBV4-1	-	TRBJ1-1	CASSQARRTEAFF	TGCGCCAGCAGCCAGGCTAGGAGAACGGAAGCTTTCTTT
-	TRBV7-2	-	TRBJ1-1	CASSLGQNTEAFF	TGTGCCAGCAGCTTAGGGCAGAACACTGAAGCTTTCTTT
-	TRBV28	TRBD1	TRBJ2-7	CASSLFRTGAYEQYF	TGTGCCAGCAGTTTATTCCGGACAGGAGCCTACGAGCAGTACTTC
-	TRBV10-2	-	TRBJ2-1	CASSDPLQGHLYNEQFF	TGCGCCAGCAGTGATCCGCTCCAGGGACACCTTTACAATGAGCAGTTCTTC
-	TRBV11-3	-	TRBJ2-7	CASSSGPFSYEQYF	TGTGCCAGCAGTAGCGGACCGTTCTCCTACGAGCAGTACTTC
-	TRBV11-3	-	TRBJ1-1	CASSFTQGQGTEAFF	TGTGCCAGCAGCTTCACCCAGGGGCAGGGCACTGAAGCTTTCTTT
medium-sized	TRBV7-9	-	TRBJ2-7	CASSFLLTGNEQYF	TGTGCCAGCAGCTTTTTACTCACCGGGAACGAGCAGTACTTC
-	TRBV6-5	TRBD2	TRBJ2-1	CASSYSGTSYDNEQFF	TGTGCCAGCAGTTACTCGGGGACTAGTTACGACAATGAGCAGTTCTTC
-	TRBV18	TRBD1	TRBJ1-6	CASSPQRTGLINSPLHF	TGTGCCAGCTCACCTCAAAGGACAGGGCTAATAAATTCACCCCTCCACTTT
few	TRBV15	TRBD1	TRBJ2-7	CATSRTGREQYF	TGTGCCACCAGCAGGACAGGGCGCGAGCAGTACTTC
once	TRBV11-3	-	TRBJ2-1	CASSSLYSSYNEQFF	TGTGCCAGCAGCTCCCTGTACAGCTCCTACAATGAGCAGTTCTTC